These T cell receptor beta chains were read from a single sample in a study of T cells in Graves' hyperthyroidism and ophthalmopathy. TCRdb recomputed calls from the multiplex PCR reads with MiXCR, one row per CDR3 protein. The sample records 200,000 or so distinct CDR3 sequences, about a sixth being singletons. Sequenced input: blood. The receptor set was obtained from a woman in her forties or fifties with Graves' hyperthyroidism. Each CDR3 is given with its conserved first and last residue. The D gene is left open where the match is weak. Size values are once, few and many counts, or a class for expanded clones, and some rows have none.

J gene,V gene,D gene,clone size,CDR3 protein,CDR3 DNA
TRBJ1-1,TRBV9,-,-,CASSGVQGNTEAFF,TGTGCCAGCAGCGGAGTACAGGGTAACACTGAAGCTTTCTTT
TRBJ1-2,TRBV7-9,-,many,CASSPDTSGGGYTF,TGTGCCAGCAGCCCAGACACATCCGGCGGTGGCTACACCTTC
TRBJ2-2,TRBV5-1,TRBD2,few,CASSLALTGTSGTGELFF,TGCGCCAGCAGCTTGGCCCTTACGGGGACTAGCGGGACCGGGGAGCTGTTTTTT
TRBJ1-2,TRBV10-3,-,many,CAISDAQYYGYTF,TGTGCCATCAGTGATGCGCAGTATTATGGCTACACCTTC
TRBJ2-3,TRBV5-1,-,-,CASSLDGHSTDTQYF,TGCGCCAGCAGCTTGGACGGTCATAGCACAGATACGCAGTATTTT
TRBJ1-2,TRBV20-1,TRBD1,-,CSAPSPGTVNYGYTF,TGCAGTGCTCCGAGCCCCGGGACAGTTAACTATGGCTACACCTTC
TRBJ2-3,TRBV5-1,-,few,CASTRRPASADTQYF,TGCGCCAGCACCCGCCGTCCGGCCAGCGCAGATACGCAGTATTTT
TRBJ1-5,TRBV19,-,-,CASQIPWGRGFQPQHF,TGTGCCAGTCAAATTCCGTGGGGCAGGGGATTTCAGCCCCAGCATTTT
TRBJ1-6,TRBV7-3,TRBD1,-,CASSADRSYNSPLHF,TGTGCCAGCAGCGCGGACAGGAGCTATAATTCACCCCTCCACTTT
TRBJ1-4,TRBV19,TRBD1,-,CASNRHRGERTNEKLFF,TGTGCCAGTAACAGACACAGGGGCGAGCGAACTAATGAAAAACTGTTTTTT
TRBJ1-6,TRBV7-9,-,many,CASSLLTSGVSPLHF,TGTGCCAGCAGTTTGCTAACAAGCGGGGTGTCACCCCTCCACTTT
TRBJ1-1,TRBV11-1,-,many,CASSLQVSGTEAFF,TGTGCCAGCAGCTTACAGGTTTCGGGTACTGAAGCTTTCTTT
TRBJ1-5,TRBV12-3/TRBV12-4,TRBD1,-,CASLRGQLSNQPQHF,TGTGCCAGCCTCCGGGGACAGCTTAGCAATCAGCCCCAGCATTTT
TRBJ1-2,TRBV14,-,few,CASSQTTGTNYGYTF,TGTGCCAGCAGCCAAACGACAGGAACTAACTATGGCTACACCTTC
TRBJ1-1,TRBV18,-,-,CASSPRTDEAFF,TGTGCCAGCTCACCACGGACGGATGAAGCTTTCTTT
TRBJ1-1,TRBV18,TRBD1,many,CASSPIGQGDRAFF,TGTGCCAGCTCACCTATAGGACAGGGGGATAGAGCTTTCTTT
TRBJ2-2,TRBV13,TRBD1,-,CASSLAGTANTGELFF,TGTGCCAGCAGCTTGGCCGGGACAGCGAACACCGGGGAGCTGTTTTTT
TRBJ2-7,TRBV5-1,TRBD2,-,CASSGSGTRDEQYF,TGCGCCAGCAGCGGTAGCGGGACCCGAGACGAGCAGTACTTC
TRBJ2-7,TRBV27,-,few,CASLSDLSSYEQYF,TGTGCCAGTCTGTCCGACTTGAGCTCCTACGAGCAGTACTTC
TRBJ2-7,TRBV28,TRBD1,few,CASSLPGRTGYYEQYF,TGTGCCAGCAGTTTACCTGGTCGGACAGGGTACTACGAGCAGTACTTC